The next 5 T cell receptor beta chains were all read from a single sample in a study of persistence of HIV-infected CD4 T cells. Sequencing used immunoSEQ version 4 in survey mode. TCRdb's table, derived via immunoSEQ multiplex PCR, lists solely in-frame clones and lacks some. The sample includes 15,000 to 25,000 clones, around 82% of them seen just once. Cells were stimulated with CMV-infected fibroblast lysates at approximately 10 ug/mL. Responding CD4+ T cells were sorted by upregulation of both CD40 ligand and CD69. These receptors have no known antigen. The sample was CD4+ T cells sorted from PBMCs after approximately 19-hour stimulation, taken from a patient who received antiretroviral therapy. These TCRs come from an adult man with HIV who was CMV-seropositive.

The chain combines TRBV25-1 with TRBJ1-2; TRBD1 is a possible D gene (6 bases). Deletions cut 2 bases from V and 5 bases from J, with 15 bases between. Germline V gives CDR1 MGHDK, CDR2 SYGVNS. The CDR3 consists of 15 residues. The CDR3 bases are TGTGCCAGCAGTGAAACTGTTACAGGGTCTTATGGCTACACCTTC. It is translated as CASSETVTGSYGYTF.

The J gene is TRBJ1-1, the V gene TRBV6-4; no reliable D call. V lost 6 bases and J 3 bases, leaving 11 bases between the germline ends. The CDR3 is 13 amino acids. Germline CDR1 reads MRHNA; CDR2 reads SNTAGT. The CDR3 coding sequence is TGTGCCAGCAGCCCCCAGCCTTACACTGAAGCTTTCTTT. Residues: CASSPQPYTEAFF.

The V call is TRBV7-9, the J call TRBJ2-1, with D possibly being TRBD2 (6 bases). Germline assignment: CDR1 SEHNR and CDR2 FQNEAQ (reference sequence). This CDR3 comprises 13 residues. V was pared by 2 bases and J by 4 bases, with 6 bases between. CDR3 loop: CASSLRGYNEQFF. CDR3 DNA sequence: TGTGCCAGCAGCTTACGGGGGTACAATGAGCAGTTCTTC.

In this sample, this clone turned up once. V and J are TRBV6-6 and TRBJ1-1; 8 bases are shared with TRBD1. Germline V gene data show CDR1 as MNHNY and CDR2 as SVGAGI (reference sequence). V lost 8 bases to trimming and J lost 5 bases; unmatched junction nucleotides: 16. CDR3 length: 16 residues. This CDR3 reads CASSFSGGNPLTEAFF. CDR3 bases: TGTGCCAGCTCCTTCTCAGGGGGCAACCCATTAACTGAAGCTTTCTTT.

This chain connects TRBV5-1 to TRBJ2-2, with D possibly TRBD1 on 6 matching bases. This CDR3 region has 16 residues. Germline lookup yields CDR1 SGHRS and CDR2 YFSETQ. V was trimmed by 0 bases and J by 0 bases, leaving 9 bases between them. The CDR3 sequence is CASSLEDSTNTGELFF. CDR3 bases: TGCGCCAGCAGCTTGGAGGACAGCACGAACACCGGGGAGCTGTTTTTT.